Sequencing of this T cell receptor beta chain was carried out in a study of vaccination effects on CD4 cells after COVID-19. Germline CDR1 KGHSH, CDR2 LQKENI. V lost 3 bases, J lost 2 bases, and 13 bases lay in between. This CDR3 region has 15 residues. Sequenced by immunoSEQ multiplex PCR; TCRdb stores in-frame clones only, minus some. The sample shows approximately 8,900 clones, approximately 75% of them seen only once. Before sequencing, viral peptide pools were used by the ViraFEST assay to expand antigen-specific CD4+ T cells. Around day 10 of culture, CD4+ T cells were separated out. The study found no prior SARS-CoV-2 infection in the vaccine recipients, who tested negative for nucleocapsid antibodies. Study results and limitations: Pronounced clonal contraction occurred in clones induced by infection and by vaccine late after vaccination. Few convalescent patients were studied, and early post-infection samples were lacking. In healthy vaccinees, only 1 of 255 vaccine-induced clones cross-reacted with common cold coronaviruses.

A remark on this clone: Its antigen is as yet unknown.

Specimen: CD4+ T cells from PBMCs cultured with HCoV-229E spike peptides, collected before COVID-19 vaccination. The TCR was taken from a human donor who received a COVID-19 vaccine. V usage is TRBV18 and J usage is TRBJ1-2; D is unclear. The CDR3 region is CASSPILGLNYGYTF. The CDR3 coding sequence is TGTGCCAGCTCACCCATATTGGGTCTCAACTATGGCTACACCTTC.